Listed below are T cell receptor beta chains from one sample, sequenced in a study of blood T cell repertoires in COVID-19. Assay: immunoSEQ multiplex PCR; the TCRdb copy retains only in-frame clones and omits some. The table includes approximately 390,000 clones, more than 70% detected once. Sequencing was done on a sample of peripheral blood. All receptors come from a woman aged 55-69 years with COVID-19, enrolled during active disease. Both conserved end residues are part of each CDR3. The order of the fields is D gene, clone size, J gene, V gene, CDR3 protein, CDR3 DNA. A D gene is named only where the DNA matches it firmly. Rows may omit the clone size; those that give it use once, few, many or a size class.

.	.	TRBJ2-7	TRBV30	CAWSGVSDEQYF	TGTGCCTGGAGCGGGGTATCGGACGAGCAGTACTTC
TRBD1	.	TRBJ2-7	TRBV2	CASRVPRDRDSYEQYF	TGTGCCAGCAGAGTACCCAGAGACAGGGATAGCTACGAGCAGTACTTC
.	.	TRBJ2-3	TRBV7-6	CASSLGGPAGSDTQYF	TGTGCCAGCAGCTTGGGGGGCCCAGCGGGGTCAGATACGCAGTATTTT
.	.	TRBJ1-5	TRBV27	CASSLGAPGQPQHF	TGTGCCAGCAGTTTGGGGGCCCCGGGACAGCCCCAGCATTTT
TRBD2	.	TRBJ2-7	TRBV28	CASSLLAGAYEQYF	TGTGCCAGCAGTTTATTAGCGGGGGCCTACGAGCAGTACTTC
.	.	TRBJ2-5	TRBV20-1	CSAPSVAQYF	TGCAGTGCTCCATCAGTGGCCCAGTACTTC
.	.	TRBJ2-1	TRBV10-3	CAISERGLEQFF	TGTGCCATCAGTGAAAGGGGACTCGAGCAGTTCTTC
.	.	TRBJ1-2	TRBV7-2	CASSLAATGYGYTF	TGTGCCAGCAGCTTAGCGGCTACCGGGTATGGCTACACCTTC
TRBD1	.	TRBJ2-1	TRBV28	CASSSGGSEQFF	TGTGCCAGCAGTTCAGGGGGCAGTGAGCAGTTCTTC
TRBD1	.	TRBJ2-2	TRBV7-7	CASSLLDRGSGELFF	TGTGCTAGCAGCTTGTTGGACAGGGGTTCCGGGGAGCTGTTTTTT
.	.	TRBJ1-2	TRBV18	CASSPGLDYGYTF	TGTGCCAGCTCACCCGGACTGGACTATGGCTACACCTTC
TRBD2	.	TRBJ2-2	TRBV7-2	CASSLRRGVSTGELFF	TGTGCCAGCAGCTTACGGCGGGGGGTGAGCACCGGGGAGCTGTTTTTT
.	few	TRBJ1-5	TRBV19	CASSIWGSNQPQHF	TGTGCCAGTAGTATTTGGGGCAGCAATCAGCCCCAGCATTTT
TRBD1	.	TRBJ2-7	TRBV27	CASSLKFGQGIHEQYF	TGTGCCAGCAGTTTAAAATTTGGACAGGGTATCCACGAGCAGTACTTC
.	.	TRBJ1-1	TRBV28	CASRLIRRTAEAFF	TGTGCCAGCAGACTCATTCGACGCACAGCTGAAGCTTTCTTT
TRBD1	.	TRBJ2-7	TRBV3-1/TRBV3-2	CASSHGTGLYF	TGTGCCAGCAGCCATGGGACAGGTCTGTACTTC
TRBD1	.	TRBJ1-2	TRBV6-1	CASSESNRGYGYTF	TGTGCCAGCAGTGAAAGTAACAGGGGCTATGGCTACACCTTC
TRBD1	.	TRBJ1-6	TRBV27	CASSLSSVRTGGLPLHF	TGTGCCAGCAGTTTATCTTCCGTGCGTACAGGGGGTTTACCCCTCCACTTT
TRBD1	.	TRBJ1-2	TRBV5-1	CASSLTGVENGYTF	TGCGCCAGCAGCTTGACAGGGGTGGAGAATGGCTACACCTTC
TRBD1	.	TRBJ2-7	TRBV5-6	CASRPGQGRQYF	TGTGCCAGCAGGCCCGGACAGGGCAGGCAGTACTTC
.	.	TRBJ1-3	TRBV4-2	CASSREDGNTIYF	TGTGCCAGCAGCCGGGAGGATGGAAACACCATATATTTT
.	.	TRBJ1-2	TRBV16	CASSQLTGSANGYTF	TGTGCCAGCAGCCAATTAACCGGGAGCGCGAATGGCTACACCTTC